Presented here are 6 T cell receptor beta chains from one specimen sequenced in a study of blood T cell repertoires in COVID-19. Sequencing was performed with immunoSEQ multiplex PCR; in TCRdb, only in-frame clones are kept and a portion is missing. The sample contains roughly 110,000 clones, around 78% of which appear only once. The sequenced sample consisted of peripheral blood. The receptors here all came from a man aged 80 or over with COVID-19, enrolled during active disease.

The rearrangement uses TRBV5-6 and TRBJ2-5; 9 bases fit TRBD1. The germline CDR1 and CDR2 sequences are SGHDT and YYEEEE. CDR3 length equals 14 residues. After removal of 2 bases from V and 5 bases from J, the junction contained 4 bases not matched to a gene. CDR3 protein: CASSLGTGRETQYF. The CDR3 nucleotides read TGTGCCAGCAGCTTAGGGACAGGGAGGGAGACCCAGTACTTC. The whole variable domain, remainder taken from reference TRBV5-6 and TRBJ2-5, is DAGVTQSPTHLIKTRGQQVTLRCSPKSGHDTVSWYQQALGQGPQFIFQYYEEEERQRGNFPDRFSGHQFPNYSSELNVNALLLGDSALYLCASSLGTGRETQYFGPGTRLLVL.

This chain connects TRBV6-5 to TRBJ2-7; no clear D. The CDR3 is 16 residues long. Per the germline V gene, CDR1 is MNHEY and CDR2 is SVGAGI. The V end lost 4 bases, the J end lost 3 bases, and 19 bases lay between the germline ends. For the CDR3, the DNA is TGTGCCAGCAGTTCCGTACTCGTAGAGGAATACTACGAGCAGTACTTC. Translated: CASSSVLVEEYYEQYF.

J is TRBJ2-1 and V is TRBV7-9; 12 nucleotides align to TRBD2. The CDR3 is 17 amino acids. J was trimmed by 9 bases and V by 5 bases; bases with no gene match: 14. Germline CDR1 is SEHNR and CDR2 is FQNEAQ (reference sequence). The CDR3 nucleotides are TGTGCCAGCAGCCTATTGGCTCTAGCGGGAGGGAGTTTTGAGCAGTTCTTC. It yields the protein CASSLLALAGGSFEQFF.

This clone appeared a single time. This chain connects TRBV28 to TRBJ1-5; D remains ambiguous. This CDR3 spans 13 amino acids. CDR1 is MDHEN, CDR2 SYDVKM, per germline. V was pared by 3 bases and J by 5 bases, with 8 bases between. In DNA, the CDR3 is TGTGCCAGCAGTTTCTCCCCCGATCAGCCCCAGCATTTT. The encoded protein is CASSFSPDQPQHF. Looking up the rest from reference TRBV28 and TRBJ1-5 gives the full variable domain: DVKVTQSSRYLVKRTGEKVFLECVQDMDHENMFWYRQDPGLGLRLIYFSYDVKMKEKGDIPEGYSVSREKKERFSLILESASTNQTSMYLCASSFSPDQPQHFGDGTRLSIL.

The chain links TRBV4-2 to TRBJ2-2; D gene ambiguous. CDR1 and CDR2 from the germline V gene are LGHNA and YNFKEQ. This CDR3 has 17 residues. Trimming pared 0 bases from V and 0 bases from J, leaving 11 bases between. This CDR3 is CASSQDSRHANTGELFF. Here the CDR3 DNA reads TGTGCCAGCAGCCAAGATTCGCGTCACGCGAACACCGGGGAGCTGTTTTTT.

In its sample, this clone was seen once. The V and J genes are TRBV6-5 and TRBJ2-5, with D possibly being TRBD2 (6 bases). This CDR3 is built from 15 residues. V was clipped by 1 base and J by 2 bases, with 11 bases between them. Germline V lookup: CDR1 MNHEY, CDR2 SVGAGI. The CDR3 protein is CASSYFGTSQETQYF. CDR3 sequence (DNA): TGTGCCAGCAGTTACTTTGGGACTTCACAAGAGACCCAGTACTTC.